These 23 T cell receptor beta chains came from one sample sequenced in a study of blood T cells in healthy people across ages. A second about 7 to 12 cycle PCR used barcoded and J-beta primers. In TCRdb, the 5' RACE reads were re-called with MiXCR into one record per CDR3 protein. The sample has around 790,000 distinct CDR3 sequences; 40% to 50% are singletons. The sample was blood. The receptors were sampled from a man aged 60 to 75 in good health.

This chain joins TRBV15 and TRBJ1-4; TRBD1 is a possible D gene (5 bases). Germline CDR1 reads LNHNV; CDR2 reads YYDKDF (reference sequence). The V end lost 0 bases, the J end lost 8 bases, and 13 bases lay between the germline ends. The CDR3 covers 15 residues. The CDR3 here is CATSRDRHKGEKLFF. The CDR3 coding sequence is TGTGCCACCAGCAGAGATCGACATAAGGGGGAAAAACTGTTTTTT.

This clonotype was seen only a few times. This chain links TRBV18 with TRBJ2-7; TRBD1 might be the D (5 bases). The V end was cut by 0 bases, the J end by 5 bases, with 11 bases between. CDR3 length equals 14 residues. Germline assignment: CDR1 KGHSH and CDR2 LQKENI. CDR3 DNA sequence: TGTGCCAGCTCACCACCGGCCAGGGCCCACGAGCAGTACTTC. Translated: CASSPPARAHEQYF.

The chain joins TRBV7-9 to TRBJ1-5, with 8 bases lining up with TRBD1. With 8 bases clipped from V and 4 bases from J, the junction kept 4 bases outside the gene matches. Germline V CDR1 and CDR2: SEHNR, FQNEAQ (reference sequence). The CDR3 extends over 13 amino acids. The CDR3 here is CASLTGGNQPQHF. In nucleotides, the CDR3 is TGTGCCAGCTTAACAGGGGGTAATCAGCCCCAGCATTTT.

This rearrangement joins TRBV7-2 to TRBJ2-7; TRBD1 is a possible D gene (6 bases). The CDR3 consists of 14 residues. CDR1 and CDR2 (germline): SGHTA, FQGNSA. V lost 6 bases, J lost 5 bases, and 17 bases lay in between. The DNA for the CDR3 is TGTGCCAGCAGGGCCACCGACAGGTTCCACGAGCAGTACTTC. Translated, it gives CASRATDRFHEQYF.

This clonotype was detected ten times or more. This rearrangement joins TRBV7-9 to TRBJ2-7; possible D gene TRBD1, 6 bases. This CDR3 contains 16 residues. CDR1 SEHNR and CDR2 FQNEAQ come from the germline V gene (reference sequence). Trimming shortened V by 1 base and J by 2 bases, and 15 bases separated the two germline ends. Here the CDR3 reads CASSLEGEGSPYEQYF. CDR3 DNA: TGTGCCAGCAGCTTAGAGGGGGAAGGGTCCCCCTACGAGCAGTACTTC. Combining the CDR3 with reference TRBV7-9 and TRBJ2-7 gives the whole variable domain DTGVSQNPRHKITKRGQNVTFRCDPISEHNRLYWYRQTLGQGPEFLTYFQNEAQLEKSRLLSDRFSAERPKGSFSTLEIQRTEQGDSAMYLCASSLEGEGSPYEQYFGPGTRLTVT.

Only one count was recorded for this clonotype. The rearrangement joins TRBV27 to TRBJ1-2; TRBD1 is a possible D gene (6 bases). Germline CDR1 is MNHEY and CDR2 is SMNVEV (reference sequence). Trimming removed 2 bases at V and 8 bases at J, with 33 bases between. This CDR3 has 20 amino acids. As DNA, the CDR3 is TGTGCCAGCAGTTTAAGGGGTCTTTTCGGAGCCCCATCAGGGGCGGGCGGCTACACCTTC. Its protein is CASSLRGLFGAPSGAGGYTF.

This CDR3 is CASSVGGAGEAFF. The CDR3 DNA reads as TGTGCCAGCAGCGTAGGAGGGGCTGGTGAAGCTTTCTTT. The chain couples TRBV9 to TRBJ1-1; tentatively, D is TRBD1 (5 bases). This CDR3 is built from 13 residues. Trimming stripped 0 bases from V and 7 bases from J, with 10 bases between. Germline loops: CDR1 SGDLS, CDR2 YYNGEE.

This clonotype was seen repeatedly, ten times or more. The chain combines TRBV29-1 with TRBJ2-5; perhaps TRBD1 as D (5 bases). CDR1 and CDR2 (germline): SQVTM, ANQGSEA. This CDR3 spans 12 amino acids. V was trimmed by 2 bases and J by 8 bases, leaving 12 bases between them. For the CDR3, the DNA is TGCAGCGTTGAAAAGGGGCTGGACACCCAGTACTTC. It yields the protein CSVEKGLDTQYF.

As for this clonotype: A much more abundant neighbour one base away suggests this may be a read error. The rearrangement joins TRBV7-6 to TRBJ2-5; TRBD1 matches 9 bases. The end of the DNA fits TRBJ2-7 better, so the J call may be wrong. This CDR3 spans 14 amino acids. Germline V gene data show CDR1 as SGHVS and CDR2 as FNYEAQ. The CDR3 region has the DNA TGTGCCAGCACCTCGGGGACAGGGCCCTACGAGCAGTACTTC. Its translation: CASTSGTGPYEQYF.

The genes are TRBV4-3 and TRBJ1-1; TRBD1 matches at 8 bases. Trimming took 0 bases from V and 8 from J; bases not matched to a gene: 8. The CDR3 is made up of 15 amino acids. Germline V CDR1 and CDR2: LGHNA, YSLEER. The CDR3 DNA follows: TGCGCCAGCAGCCAAGATCGGACAGGGCTGGGAGAAGCTTTCTTT. Translated: CASSQDRTGLGEAFF.

The chain has TRBV7-9 and TRBJ2-2; 9 nucleotides agree with TRBD1. The CDR3 contains 16 residues. After removal of 6 bases from V and 3 bases from J, the junction contained 8 bases not matched to a gene. Germline assignment: CDR1 SEHNR and CDR2 FQNEAQ (reference sequence). The CDR3 spells CASSYGTGFYTGELFF. The CDR3, as DNA: TGTGCCAGCAGTTACGGGACAGGGTTCTACACCGGGGAGCTGTTTTTT.

This chain uses TRBV2 with TRBJ1-1; TRBD1 is a possible D gene (5 bases). V was clipped by 6 bases and J by 4 bases, with 15 bases between them. The CDR3 totals 14 residues. Germline CDR1 and CDR2: SNHLY and FYNNEI. The CDR3 nucleotides are TGTGCCAGCAGGGCGGGGATCGGGGGCACTGAAGCTTTCTTT. Protein product: CASRAGIGGTEAFF.

This clonotype has ten or more counts. The chain recombines TRBV29-1 with TRBJ1-2, with 7 positions matching TRBD1. Germline V gene sequence: CDR1 SQVTM, CDR2 ANQGSEA. The CDR3 covers 13 residues. With 6 bases clipped from V and 4 bases from J, the junction kept 8 bases outside the gene matches. This CDR3 is CSVADTGVYGYTF. CDR3 bases: TGCAGCGTCGCTGATACAGGGGTCTATGGCTACACCTTC.

This clonotype has a handful of counts. This chain uses TRBV12-3 or TRBV12-4 with TRBJ2-3, with D possibly being TRBD2 (6 bases). Trimming removed 2 bases at V and 5 bases at J, with 11 bases between. This CDR3 has 14 amino acids. The CDR3, as DNA: TGTGCCAGCAGTTTAAGCGGGTTTGGAGATACGCAGTATTTT. Its protein is CASSLSGFGDTQYF.

About this clonotype itself: No DNA is shown, since the ends of the CDR3 on it are uncertain; the CDR3 is the one TCRdb lists. The V call is TRBV20-1, the J call TRBJ2-1; the D call in the table, TRBD1, was not verified against the DNA. The CDR3 adds up to 19 amino acids, both ends counted. Germline V CDR1 and CDR2: DFQATT, SNEGSKA (reference sequence). The CDR3 reads CSVRSGGNQPQHFGDEQFF.

This clonotype was recorded many times. V is TRBV29-1 and J is TRBJ2-7, with TRBD1 matching 8 bases. The CDR3 covers 13 residues. The germline V gene encodes CDR1 SQVTM and CDR2 ANQGSEA. The V and J ends lost 5 bases and 2 bases, in that order; junction bases with no gene match: 5. The CDR3 sequence: CSVTGTGTYEQYF. DNA for the CDR3: TGCAGCGTTACCGGGACAGGAACCTACGAGCAGTACTTC.

The CDR3: CASSEAYRDRSSGANVLTF. CDR3 DNA sequence: TGTGCCAGCAGTGAAGCTTACCGGGACAGGTCCTCTGGGGCCAACGTCCTGACTTTC. This sequence joins TRBV2 and TRBJ2-6, with 8 bases fitting TRBD1. The CDR3 length is 19 residues. J was trimmed by 0 bases and V by 0 bases; bases with no gene match: 7. Per germline, CDR1 SNHLY and CDR2 FYNNEI.

V is TRBV25-1 and J is TRBJ1-1; a weak D match, TRBD1 (5 bases). The CDR3 loop spans 15 amino acids. The V end was cut by 3 bases, the J end by 1 base, with 12 bases between. Germline assignment: CDR1 MGHDK and CDR2 SYGVNS. For the CDR3, the DNA is TGTGCCAGCAGTGAGGGGGGACGGAAGAACACTGAAGCTTTCTTT. It codes for CASSEGGRKNTEAFF.

In regard to this clonotype: Germline and junction disagree at one end, which may indicate a read error. The chain has TRBV6-1 and TRBJ2-2, with D possibly TRBD1 on 6 matching bases. From germline, CDR1 is MNHNS and CDR2 SASEGT. The CDR3 contains 16 residues. CDR3 sequence reads: CASSGNRGHHTGELFF. The CDR3 nucleotides read TGTGCCAGTAGTGGAAACCGGGGACACCACACCGGGGAGCTGTTTTTT.

At least ten counts were recorded for this clonotype. This chain uses TRBV7-2 with TRBJ2-1; TRBD1 or TRBD2 may be the D gene (6 bases each). V gave up 2 bases and J gave up 4 bases, with 12 bases separating them. Germline V gene data show CDR1 as SGHTA and CDR2 as FQGNSA. The CDR3 loop spans 15 amino acids. CDR3 in DNA: TGTGCCAGCAGCTTAACGGGGGCGGGATACAATGAGCAGTTCTTC. It specifies CASSLTGAGYNEQFF.

In this sample, this clonotype turned up a few times. The J gene is TRBJ2-5, the V gene TRBV10-3, with 9 bases lining up with TRBD1. The CDR3 contains 13 residues. Looked up from germline, CDR1 is ENHRY and CDR2 is SYGVKD. The junction had 2 bases not matched to a gene; V was cut back by 4 bases and J by 5 bases. CDR3 amino acids: CAISVGQGETQYF. DNA of the CDR3: TGTGCCATCAGTGTCGGACAGGGGGAGACCCAGTACTTC.

This clonotype came up a few times. The rearrangement uses TRBV7-9 and TRBJ2-4; tentative D call: TRBD2 (5 bases). The DNA end favors TRBJ2-7, so the J call may be wrong. Per the germline V gene, CDR1 is SEHNR and CDR2 is FQNEAQ (reference sequence). The CDR3 sequence is 12 residues long. The CDR3, as DNA: TGTGCCAGCAGCTCCTGGACTGACGAGCAGTACTTC. Residues: CASSSWTDEQYF.

The CDR3 region has the DNA TGTGCCAGCAGCCGACAGGTCATCACCACAGATACGCAGTATTTT. Protein sequence: CASSRQVITTDTQYF. This chain uses TRBV7-2 with TRBJ2-3; a possible D gene is TRBD1 (6 bases). Germline V gene lookup returns CDR1 SGHTA and CDR2 FQGNSA. Between the trimmed V and J ends, which lost 5 bases and 2 bases, there was a span of 14 bases. The CDR3 is made up of 15 amino acids.